The 9 T cell receptor beta chains below come from one sample, sequenced in a study of shared clonotypes between healthy human individuals. Only in-frame clones appear in the TCRdb table, and some are missing; sequencing was by immunoSEQ multiplex PCR. Of approximately 1,000,000 clones detected, around 77% appear once; the ten largest clones hold roughly 0.83%. The specimen was memory CD4+ T cells from PBMCs. Subset in this sample: CD45RA-negative fraction. Receptors were obtained from a young man in good health. Some clones in this sample may be carry-over from other donors' samples.

This clone was counted only a few times. The V gene is TRBV29-1, the J gene TRBJ2-3; 8 positions match TRBD2. This CDR3 contains 13 residues. The junction had 2 bases not matched to a gene; V was cut back by 4 bases and J by 2 bases. CDR1 is SQVTM and CDR2 is ANQGSEA in the germline V gene. The CDR3 is CSVAGGDTDTQYF. The CDR3, as DNA: TGCAGCGTTGCGGGGGGGGACACAGATACGCAGTATTTT.

The genes are TRBV28 and TRBJ2-7; 10 bases are shared with TRBD1. Losses at the gene ends were 10 bases for V and 3 bases for J; bases not matched to a gene: 6. Germline V gene sequence: CDR1 MDHEN, CDR2 SYDVKM. This CDR3 region has 13 residues. The CDR3 DNA reads TGTGCCACCTGGGGACAGGGGAACTACGAGCAGTACTTC. It translates to CATWGQGNYEQYF.

The V gene is TRBV5-6, the J gene TRBJ1-1; D is uncertain. CDR3 length: 13 amino acids. The germline CDR1 and CDR2 sequences are SGHDT and YYEEEE. V lost 2 bases, J lost 5 bases, and 10 bases lay in between. CDR3 sequence: CASSFLRDTEAFF. The CDR3 region has the DNA TGTGCCAGCAGCTTTTTAAGGGATACTGAAGCTTTCTTT.

The rearrangement uses TRBV10-3 and TRBJ2-5; 9 positions match TRBD2. Germline-derived CDR1 and CDR2 are ENHRY and SYGVKD. The CDR3 runs to 13 residues. The V gene end was trimmed by 7 bases and the J gene end by 4 bases; junction bases not matched to a gene: 4. The chain's CDR3 is CAITAGGGETQYF. For the CDR3, the DNA is TGTGCCATCACCGCGGGAGGGGGAGAGACCCAGTACTTC.

The chain employs TRBV6-5 and TRBJ2-5, with a tentative D call TRBD2 (5 bases). Trimming pared 7 bases from V and 7 bases from J, leaving 16 bases between. The CDR3 extends over 13 amino acids. From germline, CDR1 is MNHEY and CDR2 SVGAGI. Here the CDR3 DNA reads TGTGCCAGCACCCCCCGGGATGTGGGGACCCAGTACTTC. Its translation: CASTPRDVGTQYF.

The rearrangement uses TRBV28 and TRBJ1-3; the match to TRBD1 covers 11 bases. In germline, CDR1 is MDHEN, CDR2 SYDVKM. J was trimmed by 5 bases and V by 5 bases; bases with no gene match: 8. The CDR3 has 16 amino acids. Written as DNA, the CDR3 is TGTGCCAGCAGTACTAGGACAGGGGGCGTGAGAAACACCATATATTTT. As protein: CASSTRTGGVRNTIYF.

The chain recombines TRBV7-2 with TRBJ2-3, with D tentatively TRBD2 (5 bases). Trimming took 1 base from V and 9 from J, leaving 14 bases between them. CDR1 and CDR2 (germline): SGHTA, FQGNSA. The CDR3 is made up of 14 amino acids. The CDR3 nucleotides are TGTGCCAGCAGCTTAGAGAGGACTTTGGACACGCAGTATTTT. It codes for CASSLERTLDTQYF.

This clone was found once. This chain joins TRBV27 and TRBJ2-3; 11 bases agree with TRBD2. The V and J ends lost 5 bases and 5 bases, in that order; junction bases with no gene match: 3. The CDR3 contains 14 residues. Germline V gene lookup returns CDR1 MNHEY and CDR2 SMNVEV (reference sequence). The CDR3 here is CASSLAGGRDTQYF. CDR3 DNA: TGTGCCAGCAGTCTAGCGGGAGGTAGAGATACGCAGTATTTT.

The CDR3 nucleotides are TGTGCCAGCAGCGTAACGGGGACTAGCGGTTTTAACATTCAGTACTTC. Translation gives CASSVTGTSGFNIQYF. This sequence joins TRBV11-1 and TRBJ2-4, with 11 bases lining up with TRBD2. The V gene end was trimmed by 5 bases and the J gene end by 7 bases; junction bases not matched to a gene: 10. This CDR3 region has 16 residues. CDR1 and CDR2 from the germline V gene are SGHAT and FQDESV (reference sequence).